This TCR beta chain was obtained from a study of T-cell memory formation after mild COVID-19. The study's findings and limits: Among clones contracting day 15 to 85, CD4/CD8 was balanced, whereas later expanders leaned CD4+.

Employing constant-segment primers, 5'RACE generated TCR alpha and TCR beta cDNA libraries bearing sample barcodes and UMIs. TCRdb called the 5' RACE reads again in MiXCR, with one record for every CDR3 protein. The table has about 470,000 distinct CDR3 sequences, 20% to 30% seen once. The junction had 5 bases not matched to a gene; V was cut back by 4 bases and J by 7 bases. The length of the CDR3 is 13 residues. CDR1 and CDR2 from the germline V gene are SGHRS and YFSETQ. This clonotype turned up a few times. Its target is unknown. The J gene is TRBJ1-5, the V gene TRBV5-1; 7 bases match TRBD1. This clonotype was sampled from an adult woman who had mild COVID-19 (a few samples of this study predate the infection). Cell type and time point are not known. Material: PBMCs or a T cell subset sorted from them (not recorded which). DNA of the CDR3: TGCGCCAGCAGCCGGGACAGTTACCAGCCCCAGCATTTT. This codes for CASSRDSYQPQHF.